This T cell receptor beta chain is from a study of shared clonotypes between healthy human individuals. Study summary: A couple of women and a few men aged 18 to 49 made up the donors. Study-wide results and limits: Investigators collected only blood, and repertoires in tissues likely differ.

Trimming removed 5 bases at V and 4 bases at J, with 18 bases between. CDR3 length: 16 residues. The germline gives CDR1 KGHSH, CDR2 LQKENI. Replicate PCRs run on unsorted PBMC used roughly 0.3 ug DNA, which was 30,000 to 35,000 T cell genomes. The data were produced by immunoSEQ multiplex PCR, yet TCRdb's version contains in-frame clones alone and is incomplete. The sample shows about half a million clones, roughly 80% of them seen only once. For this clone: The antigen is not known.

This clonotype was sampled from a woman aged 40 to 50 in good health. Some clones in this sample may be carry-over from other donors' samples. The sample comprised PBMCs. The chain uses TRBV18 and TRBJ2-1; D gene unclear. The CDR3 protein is CASSGLEATLYNEQFF. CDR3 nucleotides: TGTGCCAGCTCAGGGCTCGAGGCTACCCTTTACAATGAGCAGTTCTTC.